The source of this TCR beta chain is a study of blood T cells in healthy people across ages. RNA extraction gave at least 5 micrograms of total RNA per sample. Sample-barcoded 5' priming and a J-beta primer mix drove a second PCR of roughly 7 to 11 cycles. Every individual sample yielded 2.5 million or more paired-end reads (each containing CDR3). TCRdb re-derived calls from the 5' RACE reads in MiXCR, one entry per CDR3 protein. The data show about 1.8 million distinct CDR3 sequences, approximately 50% seen once. Sequenced: blood. The sequence came from a middle-aged woman in good health.

The CDR3 reads CASSPPTGGNSPLHF. The CDR3, as DNA: TGTGCCAGCTCACCTCCGACAGGGGGTAATTCACCCCTCCACTTT. This chain links TRBV18 with TRBJ1-6; TRBD1 agrees at 9 bases. The V segment lost 3 bases and the J segment 6 bases; nucleotides outside the gene matches: 3. The V gene's germline CDR1 is KGHSH and CDR2 LQKENI. The CDR3 sequence is 15 residues long.